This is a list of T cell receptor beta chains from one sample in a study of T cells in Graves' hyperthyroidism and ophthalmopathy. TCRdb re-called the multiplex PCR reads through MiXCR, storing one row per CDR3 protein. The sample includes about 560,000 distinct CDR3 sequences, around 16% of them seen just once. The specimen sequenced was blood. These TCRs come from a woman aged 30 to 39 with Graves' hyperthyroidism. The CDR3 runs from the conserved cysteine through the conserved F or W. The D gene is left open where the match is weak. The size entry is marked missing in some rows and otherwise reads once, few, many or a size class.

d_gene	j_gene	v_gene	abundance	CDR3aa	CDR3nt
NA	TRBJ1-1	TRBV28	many	CASSLPGVWMNTEAFF	TGTGCCAGCAGTTTGCCAGGGGTTTGGATGAACACTGAAGCTTTCTTT
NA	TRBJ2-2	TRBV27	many	CAARSFGNTGELFF	TGTGCCGCCCGCAGTTTTGGGAACACCGGGGAGCTGTTTTTT
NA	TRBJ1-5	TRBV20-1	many	CSAPRGGMNGNQPQHF	TGCAGTGCTCCTCGGGGGGGGATGAACGGCAATCAGCCCCAGCATTTT
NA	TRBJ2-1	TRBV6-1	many	CASSSIGGRHNEQFF	TGTGCCAGCAGCTCAATAGGGGGTAGGCACAATGAGCAGTTCTTC
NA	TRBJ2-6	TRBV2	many	CASSGLGGGANVLTF	TGTGCCAGCAGTGGTCTAGGTGGTGGGGCCAACGTCCTGACTTTC
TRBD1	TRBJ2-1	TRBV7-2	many	CASSPRQGYNEQFF	TGTGCCAGCAGCCCACGACAGGGGTACAATGAGCAGTTCTTC
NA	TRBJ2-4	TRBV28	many	CASSLSQGALVDIQYF	TGTGCCAGCAGTTTATCCCAGGGTGCACTTGTGGACATTCAGTACTTC
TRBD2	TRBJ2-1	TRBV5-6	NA	CASSQEAREWAYNEQFF	TGTGCCAGCAGCCAAGAGGCGCGGGAGTGGGCCTACAATGAGCAGTTCTTC
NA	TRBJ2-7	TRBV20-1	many	CSARSTLARLGHTSSTSGAYEQYF	NA
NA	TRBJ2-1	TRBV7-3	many	CASSLSASRGFEQFF	TGTGCCAGCAGCTTATCGGCTAGCCGGGGATTTGAGCAGTTCTTC
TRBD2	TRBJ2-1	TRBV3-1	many	CASSQSGAAAYNEQFF	TGTGCCAGCAGCCAGAGCGGGGCCGCGGCCTACAATGAGCAGTTCTTC
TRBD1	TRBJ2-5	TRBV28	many	CASSPDRVIQETQYF	TGTGCCAGCAGCCCGGACAGGGTAATTCAAGAGACCCAGTACTTC
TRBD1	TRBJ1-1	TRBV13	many	CASSPRTGEDTEAFF	TGTGCCAGCAGCCCGCGGACAGGGGAAGATACTGAAGCTTTCTTT
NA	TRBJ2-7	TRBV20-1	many	CSARGVVARSYEQYF	TGCAGTGCTAGAGGTGTGGTAGCGCGTTCCTACGAGCAGTACTTC
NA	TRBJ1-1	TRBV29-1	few	CSGGVWGGTEAFF	TGCAGCGGTGGGGTTTGGGGGGGGACCGAAGCTTTCTTT
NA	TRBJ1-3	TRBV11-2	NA	CASSLDSQGAGNTIYF	TGTGCCAGCAGCTTAGATTCCCAGGGAGCTGGAAACACCATATATTTT
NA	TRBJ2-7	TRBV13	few	CASSLKQGVEQYF	TGTGCCAGCAGCTTAAAGCAGGGTGTCGAGCAGTACTTC
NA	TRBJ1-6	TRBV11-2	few	CASREGYRNSPLHF	TGTGCCAGCAGGGAGGGTTACAGGAATTCACCCCTCCACTTT
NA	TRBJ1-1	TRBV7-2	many	CASSLAPRDTEAFF	TGTGCCAGCAGCTTAGCGCCCCGGGACACTGAAGCTTTCTTT
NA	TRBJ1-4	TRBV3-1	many	CASSQDSAGRGEKLFF	TGTGCCAGCAGCCAAGATTCCGCGGGACGGGGTGAAAAACTGTTTTTT
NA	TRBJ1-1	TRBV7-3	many	CASSLTGWGSEAFF	TGTGCCAGCAGCTTAACCGGTTGGGGGTCTGAAGCTTTCTTT
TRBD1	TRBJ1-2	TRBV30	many	CAWSRDSYNYGYTF	TGTGCCTGGAGTCGGGACAGTTATAACTATGGCTACACCTTC
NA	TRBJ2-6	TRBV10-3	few	CAISDHSGANVLTF	TGTGCCATCAGTGACCACTCTGGGGCCAACGTCCTGACTTTC
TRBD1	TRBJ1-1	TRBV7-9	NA	CASKFWGQGDTEAFF	TGTGCCAGCAAGTTTTGGGGACAGGGGGACACTGAAGCTTTCTTT
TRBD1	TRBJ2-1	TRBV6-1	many	CASREFGQGSNEQFF	TGTGCCAGCAGGGAATTCGGACAGGGATCCAATGAGCAGTTCTTC
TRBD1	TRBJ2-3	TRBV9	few	CASNRQGAETDTQYF	TGTGCCAGCAACAGACAGGGGGCGGAGACAGATACGCAGTATTTT
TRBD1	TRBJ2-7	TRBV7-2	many	CASSIHTGGSYEQYF	TGTGCCAGCAGCATACATACAGGGGGCTCCTACGAGCAGTACTTC
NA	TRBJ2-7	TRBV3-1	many	CASSPMASSYEQYF	TGTGCCAGCAGCCCCATGGCCAGCTCCTACGAGCAGTACTTC
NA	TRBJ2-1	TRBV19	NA	CASTGRGRGQFF	TGTGCCAGTACAGGCAGGGGGAGGGGGCAGTTCTTC
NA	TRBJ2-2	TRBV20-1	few	CSARVRVGGELFF	TGCAGTGCTAGAGTTCGAGTTGGAGGGGAGCTGTTTTTT
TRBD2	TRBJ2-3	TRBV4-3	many	CASSQSASGFTDTQYF	TGCGCCAGCAGCCAATCTGCTAGCGGATTCACAGATACGCAGTATTTT
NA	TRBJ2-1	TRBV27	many	CASSDGSPGYNEQFF	TGTGCCAGCAGTGATGGGTCGCCGGGCTACAATGAGCAGTTCTTC
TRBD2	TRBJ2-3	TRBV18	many	CASSPSREWGTDTQYF	TGTGCCAGCTCACCCTCGCGGGAGTGGGGCACAGATACGCAGTATTTT
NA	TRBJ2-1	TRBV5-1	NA	CASRSQLRGYNEQFF	TGCGCCAGCAGGAGTCAACTAAGGGGTTACAATGAGCAGTTCTTC
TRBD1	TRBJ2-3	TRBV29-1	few	CSVAGQGVVTDTQYF	TGCAGCGTGGCCGGACAGGGGGTAGTCACAGATACGCAGTATTTT
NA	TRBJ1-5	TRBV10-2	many	CASSEWGQVRQPQHF	TGCGCCAGCAGTGAGTGGGGACAAGTCCGTCAGCCCCAGCATTTT
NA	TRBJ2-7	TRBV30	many	CAWSITGTQKYF	TGTGCCTGGAGTATCACCGGGACCCAGAAGTACTTC
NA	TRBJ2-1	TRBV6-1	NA	CASSAANEQFF	TGTGCCAGCAGTGCAGCGAATGAGCAGTTCTTC
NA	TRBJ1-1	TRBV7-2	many	CASSLDSSTEAFF	TGTGCCAGCAGCTTAGACTCTTCCACTGAAGCTTTCTTT
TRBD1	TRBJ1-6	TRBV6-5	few	CASSYTGGFSPLHF	TGTGCCAGCAGTTACACAGGGGGATTTTCACCCCTCCACTTT
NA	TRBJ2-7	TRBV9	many	CASSVETGSYEQYF	TGTGCCAGCAGCGTAGAAACAGGGAGCTACGAGCAGTACTTC
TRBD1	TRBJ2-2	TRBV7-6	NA	CASSRWDRALSKPGELFF	TGTGCCAGCAGTCGCTGGGACAGGGCCCTCTCTAAACCCGGGGAGCTGTTTTTT
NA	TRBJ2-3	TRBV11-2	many	CASSRTPAGPDTQYF	TGTGCCAGCAGCCGTACTCCTGCAGGGCCAGATACGCAGTATTTT
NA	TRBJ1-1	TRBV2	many	CASTIHAQPNTEAFF	TGTGCCAGCACAATCCACGCCCAGCCGAACACTGAAGCTTTCTTT
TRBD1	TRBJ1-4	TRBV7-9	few	CASSLGWDRSTNEKLFF	TGTGCCAGCAGCTTGGGGTGGGACAGATCAACTAATGAAAAACTGTTTTTT
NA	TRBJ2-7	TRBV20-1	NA	CSARGTYEQCF	TGCAGTGCTAGAGGAACCTACGAGCAGTGCTTC
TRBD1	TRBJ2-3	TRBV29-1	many	CSVPDRGRTDTQYF	TGCAGCGTACCGGACAGGGGGCGGACAGATACGCAGTATTTT
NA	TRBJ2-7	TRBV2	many	CASRETRNAYEQYF	TGTGCCAGCAGGGAAACTAGGAATGCCTACGAGCAGTACTTC
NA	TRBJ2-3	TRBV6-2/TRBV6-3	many	CASSYTLGLAPSTDTQYF	TGTGCCAGCAGCTACACCCTTGGGCTAGCGCCTAGCACAGATACGCAGTATTTT
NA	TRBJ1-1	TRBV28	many	CASSLFQGLRTEAFF	TGTGCCAGCAGTTTGTTTCAGGGTCTAAGGACTGAAGCTTTCTTT
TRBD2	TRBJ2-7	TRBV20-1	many	CSARDKGLAGVEQYF	TGCAGTGCTAGAGATAAGGGACTAGCGGGGGTAGAGCAGTACTTC
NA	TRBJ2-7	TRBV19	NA	CASSIGLNYEQYF	TGTGCCAGTAGTATAGGTCTTAACTACGAGCAGTACTTC
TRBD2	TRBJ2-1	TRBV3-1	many	CASSQGNAGGSHEQFF	TGTGCCAGCAGCCAAGGTAACGCGGGAGGGAGCCATGAGCAGTTCTTC
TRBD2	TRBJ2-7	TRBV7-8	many	CASSLVIELAGVPYEQYF	TGTGCCAGCAGCTTAGTGATTGAACTAGCGGGAGTTCCCTACGAGCAGTACTTC
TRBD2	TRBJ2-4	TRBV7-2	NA	CASSPTSGHNIQYF	TGTGCCAGCAGCCCTACTAGCGGGCACAACATTCAGTACTTC